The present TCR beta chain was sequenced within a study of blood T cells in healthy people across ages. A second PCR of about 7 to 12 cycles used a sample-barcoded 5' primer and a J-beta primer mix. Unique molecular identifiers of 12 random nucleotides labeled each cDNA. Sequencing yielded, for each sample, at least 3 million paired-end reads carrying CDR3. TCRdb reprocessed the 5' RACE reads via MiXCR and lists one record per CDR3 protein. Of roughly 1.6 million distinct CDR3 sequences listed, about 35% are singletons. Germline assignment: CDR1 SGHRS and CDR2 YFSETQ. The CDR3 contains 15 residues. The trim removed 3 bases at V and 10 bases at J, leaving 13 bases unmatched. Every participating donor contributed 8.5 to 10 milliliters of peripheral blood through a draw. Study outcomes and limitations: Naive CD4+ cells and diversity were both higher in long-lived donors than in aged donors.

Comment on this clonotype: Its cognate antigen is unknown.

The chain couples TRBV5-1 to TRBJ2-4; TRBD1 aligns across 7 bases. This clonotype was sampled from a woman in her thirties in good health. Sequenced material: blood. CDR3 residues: CASSWGTDSKRIQYF. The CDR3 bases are TGCGCCAGCAGCTGGGGGACAGACTCTAAGCGTATTCAGTACTTC.